The clone carrying this TCR beta chain was recorded a few times. Its specificity is unknown. Libraries were prepared by immunoSEQ multiplex PCR; TCRdb keeps only in-frame clonotypes and omits some of them. Counted here are 90,000 to 100,000 clones, around 88% occurring once; the ten biggest clones make up 6.5% to 8%. This sample is drawn from a study of T cell responses to AZD1222 COVID-19 vaccine. Notes on the study in general: The study sampled repertoires only after the peak T cell response. Spike regions recognized by vaccine-associated CD4 TCRs spanned the protein, led by 160-218 and 743-854. White British donors predominated, females outnumbered males, and clonal diversity was possibly underestimated. Per reports, nearly half of all spike-specific TCRs target regions that are unmutated in variants.

Trimming left V 0 bases short and J 6 bases short, with 11 bases between. CDR1 is SGHVS, CDR2 FNYEAQ, per germline. This CDR3 has 14 amino acids. The source was peripheral blood, collected on day 0 of AZD1222 vaccination. The V and J genes are TRBV7-6 and TRBJ1-2; D is undetermined. The receptor was derived from an adult in good health. The chain's CDR3 is CASSLADNYDGYTF. In DNA, the CDR3 is TGTGCCAGCAGCTTAGCAGATAACTATGATGGCTACACCTTC.